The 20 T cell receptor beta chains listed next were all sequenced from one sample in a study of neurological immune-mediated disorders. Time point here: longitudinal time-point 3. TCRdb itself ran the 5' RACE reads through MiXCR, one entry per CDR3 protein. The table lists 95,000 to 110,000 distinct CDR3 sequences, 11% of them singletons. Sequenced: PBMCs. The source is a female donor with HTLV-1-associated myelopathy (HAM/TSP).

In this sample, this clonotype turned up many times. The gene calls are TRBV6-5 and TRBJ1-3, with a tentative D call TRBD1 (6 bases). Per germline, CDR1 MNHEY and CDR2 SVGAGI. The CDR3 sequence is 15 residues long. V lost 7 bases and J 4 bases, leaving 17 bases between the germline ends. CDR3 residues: CASTRGGPIGNTIYF. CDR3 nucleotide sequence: TGTGCCAGCACCCGGGGGGGGCCCATAGGAAACACCATATATTTT.

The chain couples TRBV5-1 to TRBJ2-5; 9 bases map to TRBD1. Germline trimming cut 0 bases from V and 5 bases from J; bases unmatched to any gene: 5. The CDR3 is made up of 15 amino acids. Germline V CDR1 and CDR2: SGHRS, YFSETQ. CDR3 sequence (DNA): TGCGCCAGCAGCTTGGCCGCGACAGGGGGGGAGACCCAGTACTTC. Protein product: CASSLAATGGETQYF.

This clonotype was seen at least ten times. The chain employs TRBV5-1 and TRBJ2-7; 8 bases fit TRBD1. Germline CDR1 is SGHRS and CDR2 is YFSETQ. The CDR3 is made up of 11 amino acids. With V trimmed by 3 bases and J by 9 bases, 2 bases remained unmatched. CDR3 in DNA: TGCGCCAGCAGCTCAGACAGGGGGCAGTACTTC. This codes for CASSSDRGQYF. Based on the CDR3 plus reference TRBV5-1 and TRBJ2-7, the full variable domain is KAGVTQTPRYLIKTRGQQVTLSCSPISGHRSVSWYQQTPGQGLQFLFEYFSETQRNKGNFPGRFSGRQFSNSRSEMNVSTLELGDSALYLCASSSDRGQYFGPGTRLTVT.

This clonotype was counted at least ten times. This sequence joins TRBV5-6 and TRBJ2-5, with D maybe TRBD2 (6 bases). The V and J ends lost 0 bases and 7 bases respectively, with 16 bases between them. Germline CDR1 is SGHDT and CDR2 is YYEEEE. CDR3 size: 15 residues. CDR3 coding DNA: TGTGCCAGCAGCTTGGGAAGCCCAGGAGGGGTGACCCAGTACTTC. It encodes CASSLGSPGGVTQYF. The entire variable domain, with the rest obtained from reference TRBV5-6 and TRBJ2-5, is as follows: DAGVTQSPTHLIKTRGQQVTLRCSPKSGHDTVSWYQQALGQGPQFIFQYYEEEERQRGNFPDRFSGHQFPNYSSELNVNALLLGDSALYLCASSLGSPGGVTQYFGPGTRLLVL.

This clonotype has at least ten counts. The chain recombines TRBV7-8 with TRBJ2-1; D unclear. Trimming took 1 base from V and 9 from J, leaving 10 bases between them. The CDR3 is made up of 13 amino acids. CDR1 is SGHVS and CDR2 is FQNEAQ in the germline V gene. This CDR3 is CASSLVVRGEQFF. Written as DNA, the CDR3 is TGTGCCAGCAGCTTAGTCGTCCGTGGTGAGCAGTTCTTC.

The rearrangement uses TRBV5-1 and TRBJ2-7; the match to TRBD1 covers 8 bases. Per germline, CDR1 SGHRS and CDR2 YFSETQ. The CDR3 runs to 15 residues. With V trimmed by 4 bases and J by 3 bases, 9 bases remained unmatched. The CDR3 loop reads CASSPPGQVNYEQYF. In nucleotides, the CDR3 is TGCGCCAGCAGCCCCCCGGGACAGGTAAACTACGAGCAGTACTTC.

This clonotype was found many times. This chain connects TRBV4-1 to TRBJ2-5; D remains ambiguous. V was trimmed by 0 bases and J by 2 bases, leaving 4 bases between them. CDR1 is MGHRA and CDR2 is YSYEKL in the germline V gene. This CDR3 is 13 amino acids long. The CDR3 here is CASSQERQETQYF. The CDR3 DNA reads TGCGCCAGCAGCCAAGAAAGACAAGAGACCCAGTACTTC.

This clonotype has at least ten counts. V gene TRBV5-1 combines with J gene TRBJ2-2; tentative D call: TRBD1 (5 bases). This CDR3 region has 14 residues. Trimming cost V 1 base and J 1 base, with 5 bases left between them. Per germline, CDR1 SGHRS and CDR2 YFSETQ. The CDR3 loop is CASSLTGNTGELFF. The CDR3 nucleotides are TGCGCCAGCAGCTTGACAGGGAACACCGGGGAGCTGTTTTTT.

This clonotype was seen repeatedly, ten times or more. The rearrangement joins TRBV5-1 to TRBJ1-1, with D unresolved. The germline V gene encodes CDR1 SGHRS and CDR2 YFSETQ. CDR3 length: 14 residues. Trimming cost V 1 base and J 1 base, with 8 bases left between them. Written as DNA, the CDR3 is TGCGCCAGCAGCTTGAACGGAGGGAACACTGAAGCTTTCTTT. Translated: CASSLNGGNTEAFF.

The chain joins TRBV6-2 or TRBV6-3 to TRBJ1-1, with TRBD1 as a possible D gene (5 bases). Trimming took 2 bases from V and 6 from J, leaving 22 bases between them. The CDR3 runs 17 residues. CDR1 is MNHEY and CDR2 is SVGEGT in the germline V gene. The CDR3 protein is CASSYTPGRGGGAEAFF. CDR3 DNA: TGTGCCAGCAGTTACACGCCGGGACGGGGGGGAGGAGCTGAAGCTTTCTTT.

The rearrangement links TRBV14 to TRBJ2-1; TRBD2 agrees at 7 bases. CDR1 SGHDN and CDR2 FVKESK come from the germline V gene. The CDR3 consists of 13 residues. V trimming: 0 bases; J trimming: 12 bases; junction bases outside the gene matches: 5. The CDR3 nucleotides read TGTGCCAGCAGCCAAGATGGAACGGGGGGGCAGTTCTTC. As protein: CASSQDGTGGQFF.

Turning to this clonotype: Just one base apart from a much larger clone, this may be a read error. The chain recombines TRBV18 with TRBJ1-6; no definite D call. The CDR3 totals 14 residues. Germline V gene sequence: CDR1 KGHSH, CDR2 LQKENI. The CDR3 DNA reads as TGTACCAGCTCACCTGACCGGGATAATTCACCCCTCCACTTT. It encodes CTSSPDRDNSPLHF.

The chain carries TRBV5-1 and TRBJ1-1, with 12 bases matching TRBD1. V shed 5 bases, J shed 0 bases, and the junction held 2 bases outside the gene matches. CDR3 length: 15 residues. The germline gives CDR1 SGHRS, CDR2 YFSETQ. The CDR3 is CASRGQGAMNTEAFF. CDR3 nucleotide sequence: TGCGCCAGCAGGGGACAGGGGGCGATGAACACTGAAGCTTTCTTT.

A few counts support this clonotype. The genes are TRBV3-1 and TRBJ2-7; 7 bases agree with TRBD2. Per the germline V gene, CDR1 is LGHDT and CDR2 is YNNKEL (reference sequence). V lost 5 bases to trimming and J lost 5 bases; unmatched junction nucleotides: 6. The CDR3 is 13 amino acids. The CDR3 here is CASSKAGSNEQYF. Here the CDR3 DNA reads TGTGCCAGCAGCAAAGCGGGGTCCAACGAGCAGTACTTC.

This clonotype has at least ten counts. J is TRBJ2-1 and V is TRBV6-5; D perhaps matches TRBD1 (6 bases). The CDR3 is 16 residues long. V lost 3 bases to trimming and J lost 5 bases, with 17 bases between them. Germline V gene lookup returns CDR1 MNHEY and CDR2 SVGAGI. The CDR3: CASSYEGRGKNNEQFF. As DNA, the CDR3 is TGTGCCAGCAGTTATGAAGGCAGGGGAAAGAACAATGAGCAGTTCTTC.

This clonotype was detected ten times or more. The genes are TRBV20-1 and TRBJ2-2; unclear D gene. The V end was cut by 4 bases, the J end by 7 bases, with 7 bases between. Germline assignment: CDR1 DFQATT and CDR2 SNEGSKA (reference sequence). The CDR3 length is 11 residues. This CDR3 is CSANSFGELFF. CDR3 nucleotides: TGCAGTGCTAATAGCTTCGGGGAGCTGTTTTTT.

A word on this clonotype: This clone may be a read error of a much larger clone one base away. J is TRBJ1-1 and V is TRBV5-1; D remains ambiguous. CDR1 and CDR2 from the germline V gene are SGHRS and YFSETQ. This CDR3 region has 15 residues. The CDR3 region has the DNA TGCGCCAGCAGATTGGAAGCGGGATTCCCCACTGAAGCTTTCTTT. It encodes CASRLEAGFPTEAFF.

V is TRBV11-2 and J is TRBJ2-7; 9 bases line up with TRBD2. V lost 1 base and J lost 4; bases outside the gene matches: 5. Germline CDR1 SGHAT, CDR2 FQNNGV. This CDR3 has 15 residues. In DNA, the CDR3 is TGTGCCAGCAGCTTAGTTACAGGACTAGCGTACGAGCAGTACTTC. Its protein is CASSLVTGLAYEQYF.

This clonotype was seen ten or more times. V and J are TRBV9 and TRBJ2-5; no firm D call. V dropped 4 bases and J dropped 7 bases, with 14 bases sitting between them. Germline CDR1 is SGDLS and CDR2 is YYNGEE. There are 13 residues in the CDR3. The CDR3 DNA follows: TGTGCCAGCAGCCCGACCCTTCTGGGGACCCAGTACTTC. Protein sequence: CASSPTLLGTQYF.

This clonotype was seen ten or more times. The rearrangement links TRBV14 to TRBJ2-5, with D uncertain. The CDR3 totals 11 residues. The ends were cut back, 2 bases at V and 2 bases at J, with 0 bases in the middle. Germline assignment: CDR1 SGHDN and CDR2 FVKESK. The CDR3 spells CASSQQETQYF. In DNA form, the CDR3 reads TGTGCCAGCAGCCAACAAGAGACCCAGTACTTC.